These T cell receptor beta chains were read from a single sample in a study of blood T cell repertoires in COVID-19. TCRdb's copy holds only in-frame clones and misses some; the assay was immunoSEQ multiplex PCR. The sample records over 200,000 clones, around 82% being singletons. Sequenced: peripheral blood. Source of these receptors: a man at least 80 years old with acute or convalescent COVID-19. Both conserved end residues are part of each CDR3.

v_call	j_call	cdr3_aa
TRBV5-5	TRBJ1-1	CASSLEGVMGTEAFF
TRBV7-6	TRBJ2-1	CASSLASGGASYNEQFF
TRBV5-4	TRBJ2-7	CASSLAGTSGSEQYF
TRBV23-1	TRBJ1-6	CASSQLPGQGASGSPLHF
TRBV21-1	TRBJ2-5	CASSKIASRRAETQYF
TRBV6-4	TRBJ1-2	CASRGPHRLYGYTF
TRBV9	TRBJ1-2	CASSVGTPSYGYTF
TRBV28	TRBJ1-4	CASSFGGANEKLFF
TRBV4-1	TRBJ1-2	CASSQGASHYGYTF
TRBV3-1/TRBV3-2	TRBJ2-5	CASSQGPAGPVETQYF
TRBV5-1	TRBJ1-6	CASSPRVNRGNNSPLHF
TRBV18	TRBJ2-1	CASSPPGLAGGYNEQFF
TRBV4-1	TRBJ2-7	CASSQPTTGGPYEQYF
TRBV7-3	TRBJ2-2	CASSSAGTVNTGELFF
TRBV28	TRBJ1-5	CASMGTGSYSNQPQHF
TRBV7-9	TRBJ1-2	CASSLGATGNYGYTF
TRBV9	TRBJ2-3	CASSGGTGRADTQYF
TRBV7-9	TRBJ1-5	CASSSGVAQHF
TRBV5-1	TRBJ2-1	CASSLGEGANYNEQFF
TRBV10-3	TRBJ1-5	CAIARPGVNQPQHF
TRBV27	TRBJ2-1	CASSSILRDEQFF
TRBV4-2	TRBJ2-3	CASSQDLAGQWGTDTQYF
TRBV11-1	TRBJ2-7	CASSSPRSGTAYEQYF
TRBV18	TRBJ2-1	CASSPITTSGRSSYNEQFF
TRBV7-8	TRBJ1-3	CASSFRGAISGNTIYF
TRBV2	TRBJ2-1	CASRMGLGVVYEQFF
TRBV10-3	TRBJ2-3	CAISPHTDTQYF
TRBV28	TRBJ2-7	CASSWTGKYEQYF